This is a list of T cell receptor beta chains from one sample in a study of OX40 agonist ivuxolimab in advanced cancers. Profiled with immunoSEQ multiplex PCR; TCRdb holds only in-frame clones, not every one. The sample lists around 72,000 clones, 75% to 85% occurring once. The sequenced sample was CD4+ or CD8+ T cells sorted from blood, obtained in a trial of the OX40 agonist ivuxolimab. All receptors come from an adult with an advanced solid tumor such as melanoma, head and neck, liver or kidney cancer. Each CDR3 is given with its conserved first and last residue. Fields, in order: V gene, clone size, CDR3 length, D gene, J gene, CDR3 DNA, CDR3 protein. A D gene is named only where the DNA matches it firmly. For some rows the clone size is stated as once, few or many, or as a class when expanded; others skip it.

V gene: TRBV7-3
clone size: NA
CDR3 length: 15
D gene: NA
J gene: TRBJ2-3
CDR3 DNA: TGTGCCAGCAGCTCGACGGGACACGGCACAGATACGCAGTATTTT
CDR3 protein: CASSSTGHGTDTQYF

V gene: TRBV28
clone size: NA
CDR3 length: 11
D gene: NA
J gene: TRBJ1-1
CDR3 DNA: TGTGCCAGCAGTTCAGGCCTTGAAGCTTTCTTT
CDR3 protein: CASSSGLEAFF

V gene: TRBV27
clone size: NA
CDR3 length: 16
D gene: NA
J gene: TRBJ1-2
CDR3 DNA: TGTGCCAGCAGTGTCCGGGGCAAGACGATAAGCCATGGCTACACCTTC
CDR3 protein: CASSVRGKTISHGYTF

V gene: TRBV18
clone size: few
CDR3 length: 17
D gene: TRBD2
J gene: TRBJ2-1
CDR3 DNA: TGTGCCAGCTCACCACCGTTTGCGGGGGGGGTCTACAATGAGCAGTTCTTC
CDR3 protein: CASSPPFAGGVYNEQFF

V gene: TRBV9
clone size: NA
CDR3 length: 16
D gene: NA
J gene: TRBJ2-2
CDR3 DNA: TGTGCCAGCAGCGCTACAGGTGAAAGGAACACCGGGGAGCTGTTTTTT
CDR3 protein: CASSATGERNTGELFF

V gene: TRBV5-1
clone size: NA
CDR3 length: 13
D gene: NA
J gene: TRBJ2-1
CDR3 DNA: TGCGCCAGCAGCTCGGAAACCGGCAATGAGCAGTTCTTC
CDR3 protein: CASSSETGNEQFF

V gene: TRBV7-9
clone size: NA
CDR3 length: 14
D gene: NA
J gene: TRBJ2-7
CDR3 DNA: TGTGCCAGCAGCTATGGCCGGGCCCTATACGAGCAGTACTTC
CDR3 protein: CASSYGRALYEQYF

V gene: TRBV7-2
clone size: NA
CDR3 length: 12
D gene: NA
J gene: TRBJ2-5
CDR3 DNA: TGTGCCAGCAGCTATAGGGGGGAGACCCAGTACTTC
CDR3 protein: CASSYRGETQYF

V gene: TRBV29-1
clone size: NA
CDR3 length: 12
D gene: NA
J gene: TRBJ2-5
CDR3 DNA: TGCAGCGTTGTTTTGGTGCAAGAGACCCAGTACTTC
CDR3 protein: CSVVLVQETQYF

V gene: TRBV30
clone size: NA
CDR3 length: 11
D gene: NA
J gene: TRBJ2-7
CDR3 DNA: TGTGCCTGGAGGGGACTCTACGAGCAGTACTTC
CDR3 protein: CAWRGLYEQYF

V gene: TRBV11-1
clone size: NA
CDR3 length: 15
D gene: TRBD1
J gene: TRBJ2-7
CDR3 DNA: TGTGCCAGCAGCTCCGGACAGGGGAGGCCCTACGAGCAGTACTTC
CDR3 protein: CASSSGQGRPYEQYF

V gene: TRBV29-1
clone size: NA
CDR3 length: 16
D gene: TRBD2
J gene: TRBJ2-5
CDR3 DNA: TGCAGCGCCAGGCCGGGACTAGCGGTACTCCAAGAGACCCAGTACTTC
CDR3 protein: CSARPGLAVLQETQYF

V gene: TRBV2
clone size: NA
CDR3 length: 13
D gene: NA
J gene: TRBJ1-5
CDR3 DNA: TGTGCCAGCAAGGTACAGCCTAATCAGCCCCAGCATTTT
CDR3 protein: CASKVQPNQPQHF

V gene: TRBV20-1
clone size: NA
CDR3 length: 11
D gene: NA
J gene: TRBJ2-5
CDR3 DNA: TGCAGCCAGTCCCGAGGGGAGACCCAGTACTTC
CDR3 protein: CSQSRGETQYF

V gene: TRBV6-5
clone size: NA
CDR3 length: 15
D gene: TRBD2
J gene: TRBJ2-1
CDR3 DNA: TGTGCCAGCAGATTAGCGGGAGGGCCTTACAATGAGCAGTTCTTC
CDR3 protein: CASRLAGGPYNEQFF

V gene: TRBV15
clone size: NA
CDR3 length: 15
D gene: NA
J gene: TRBJ2-2
CDR3 DNA: TGTGCCACCAGCAGGGGGACGGCGGTCACCGGGGAGCTGTTTTTT
CDR3 protein: CATSRGTAVTGELFF

V gene: TRBV5-1
clone size: NA
CDR3 length: 19
D gene: NA
J gene: TRBJ2-2
CDR3 DNA: TGCGCCAGCAGCTTGGTCCTTTCCCAGGGACGGAGGGACACCGGGGAGCTGTTTTTT
CDR3 protein: CASSLVLSQGRRDTGELFF

V gene: TRBV5-6
clone size: NA
CDR3 length: 16
D gene: NA
J gene: TRBJ2-7
CDR3 DNA: TGTGCCAGCAGCTTGAGGAGGCAGTTAAGCTCCTACGAGCAGTACTTC
CDR3 protein: CASSLRRQLSSYEQYF

V gene: TRBV6-4
clone size: NA
CDR3 length: 13
D gene: NA
J gene: TRBJ2-1
CDR3 DNA: TGTGCCAGCAGTTACTTAGATTTGTATGAGCAGTTCTTC
CDR3 protein: CASSYLDLYEQFF

V gene: TRBV18
clone size: NA
CDR3 length: 14
D gene: NA
J gene: TRBJ1-3
CDR3 DNA: TGTGCCAGCTCACCAGGACCTCAGAGAAACACCATATATTTT
CDR3 protein: CASSPGPQRNTIYF

V gene: TRBV5-1
clone size: NA
CDR3 length: 15
D gene: NA
J gene: TRBJ1-2
CDR3 DNA: TGCGCCAGCAGCTTGAATACAGGGACTATCTATGGCTACACCTTC
CDR3 protein: CASSLNTGTIYGYTF

V gene: TRBV10-3
clone size: once
CDR3 length: 12
D gene: TRBD1
J gene: TRBJ1-1
CDR3 DNA: TGTGCCAACGGAGACAGGGACACTGAAGCTTTCTTT
CDR3 protein: CANGDRDTEAFF

V gene: TRBV9
clone size: NA
CDR3 length: 17
D gene: NA
J gene: TRBJ2-6
CDR3 DNA: TGTGCCAGCAGCGTAGCTACCGGGGACTCTGGGGCCAACGTCCTGACTTTC
CDR3 protein: CASSVATGDSGANVLTF

V gene: TRBV19
clone size: NA
CDR3 length: 15
D gene: NA
J gene: TRBJ1-1
CDR3 DNA: TGTGCCAGTCGGATAGGGGGGCTCAGGAACACTGAAGCTTTCTTT
CDR3 protein: CASRIGGLRNTEAFF

V gene: TRBV28
clone size: NA
CDR3 length: 12
D gene: NA
J gene: TRBJ1-2
CDR3 DNA: TGTGCCAGCAGTTCCTCCGTGTTGGGCTACACCTTC
CDR3 protein: CASSSSVLGYTF

V gene: TRBV11-2
clone size: few
CDR3 length: 12
D gene: NA
J gene: TRBJ2-7
CDR3 DNA: TGTGCCAGCAGCTTAGTGCAGACTGAGCAGTACTTC
CDR3 protein: CASSLVQTEQYF

V gene: TRBV30
clone size: NA
CDR3 length: 14
D gene: NA
J gene: TRBJ1-5
CDR3 DNA: TGTGCCTGGAGTGCGGGGAATAGCAATCAGCCCCAGCATTTT
CDR3 protein: CAWSAGNSNQPQHF

V gene: TRBV27
clone size: NA
CDR3 length: 16
D gene: NA
J gene: TRBJ1-4
CDR3 DNA: TGTGCCAGCAGCCTATTTGGACCCCGGGCCTATGAAAAACTGTTTTTT
CDR3 protein: CASSLFGPRAYEKLFF

V gene: TRBV5-1
clone size: NA
CDR3 length: 14
D gene: NA
J gene: TRBJ1-2
CDR3 DNA: TGCGCCAGCAGCTTGTCCGGGGCGGACTATGGCTACACCTTC
CDR3 protein: CASSLSGADYGYTF

V gene: TRBV14
clone size: NA
CDR3 length: 12
D gene: NA
J gene: TRBJ1-2
CDR3 DNA: TGTGCCAGCAGCCCCTCGGTCTATGGCTACACCTTC
CDR3 protein: CASSPSVYGYTF

V gene: TRBV7-2
clone size: NA
CDR3 length: 13
D gene: NA
J gene: TRBJ2-2
CDR3 DNA: TGTGCCAGCAGTTCCAGGGTCACCGGGGAGCTGTTTTTT
CDR3 protein: CASSSRVTGELFF

V gene: TRBV7-2
clone size: few
CDR3 length: 15
D gene: NA
J gene: TRBJ2-2
CDR3 DNA: TGTGCCAGCAGCTTAGATAGGTTCCCCGGGGGGGAGCTGTTTTTT
CDR3 protein: CASSLDRFPGGELFF

V gene: TRBV7-8
clone size: few
CDR3 length: 14
D gene: NA
J gene: TRBJ2-7
CDR3 DNA: TGTGCCAGCAGACCACCACGCGCCTATGGGGAGCAGTACTTC
CDR3 protein: CASRPPRAYGEQYF

V gene: TRBV5-6
clone size: NA
CDR3 length: 12
D gene: NA
J gene: TRBJ2-7
CDR3 DNA: TGTGCCAGCAGCTTATCCGGCTACGAGCAGTACTTC
CDR3 protein: CASSLSGYEQYF

V gene: TRBV7-2
clone size: NA
CDR3 length: 15
D gene: TRBD2
J gene: TRBJ2-7
CDR3 DNA: TGTGCCAGCAGCGACAGCGGGAGCAAGTCCTACGAGCAGTACTTC
CDR3 protein: CASSDSGSKSYEQYF

V gene: TRBV28
clone size: NA
CDR3 length: 14
D gene: TRBD1
J gene: TRBJ1-1
CDR3 DNA: TGTGCCAGCAGTAAGGGACAGGGGCATGGTCGAGCTTTCTTT
CDR3 protein: CASSKGQGHGRAFF

V gene: TRBV5-6
clone size: NA
CDR3 length: 15
D gene: NA
J gene: TRBJ1-2
CDR3 DNA: TGTGCCAGCAGCTTGGAGGAGGGGACCGGTTATGGCTACACCTTC
CDR3 protein: CASSLEEGTGYGYTF

V gene: TRBV6-5
clone size: NA
CDR3 length: 15
D gene: NA
J gene: TRBJ1-6
CDR3 DNA: TGTGCCAGCACCCACCGGACTGTGGGGAATTCACCCCTCCACTTT
CDR3 protein: CASTHRTVGNSPLHF

V gene: TRBV19
clone size: few
CDR3 length: 11
D gene: NA
J gene: TRBJ1-1
CDR3 DNA: TGTGCCAGTAGTGGGCTTACTGAAGCTTTCTTT
CDR3 protein: CASSGLTEAFF

V gene: TRBV5-1
clone size: NA
CDR3 length: 15
D gene: NA
J gene: TRBJ2-5
CDR3 DNA: TGCGCCAGCAGCTTGGGGACAAGGAGAGGAGAGACCCAGTACTTC
CDR3 protein: CASSLGTRRGETQYF

V gene: TRBV5-1
clone size: NA
CDR3 length: 14
D gene: NA
J gene: TRBJ2-5
CDR3 DNA: TGCGCCAGCAGCTTGAATAACGGGCAAGAGACCCAGTACTTC
CDR3 protein: CASSLNNGQETQYF

V gene: TRBV30
clone size: once
CDR3 length: 14
D gene: NA
J gene: TRBJ2-3
CDR3 DNA: TGTGCCTGGAGACGGGCAGGGTACACAGATACGCAGTATTTT
CDR3 protein: CAWRRAGYTDTQYF

V gene: TRBV19
clone size: NA
CDR3 length: 18
D gene: TRBD2
J gene: TRBJ2-3
CDR3 DNA: TGTGCCAGTAGTAGAAAGCCCGGGACTAGCGGAAAGGCGGATACGCAGTATTTT
CDR3 protein: CASSRKPGTSGKADTQYF

V gene: TRBV19
clone size: few
CDR3 length: 13
D gene: NA
J gene: TRBJ2-5
CDR3 DNA: TGTGCCAGTAAAGTTTCAGGGCAAGAGACCCAGTACTTC
CDR3 protein: CASKVSGQETQYF

V gene: TRBV9
clone size: NA
CDR3 length: 17
D gene: NA
J gene: TRBJ2-5
CDR3 DNA: TGTGCCAGCAGCGTAGGAAGTTTTAGTGCAGGGCAAGAGACCCAGTACTTC
CDR3 protein: CASSVGSFSAGQETQYF

V gene: TRBV5-5
clone size: NA
CDR3 length: 14
D gene: NA
J gene: TRBJ1-5
CDR3 DNA: TGTGCCAGCAGCTTATGGGGTAGCAATCAGCCCCAGCATTTT
CDR3 protein: CASSLWGSNQPQHF

V gene: TRBV30
clone size: few
CDR3 length: 14
D gene: TRBD1
J gene: TRBJ1-4
CDR3 DNA: TGTGCCTGGGAAAGGGGACAGGGGAATGAAAAACTGTTTTTT
CDR3 protein: CAWERGQGNEKLFF

V gene: TRBV9
clone size: NA
CDR3 length: 15
D gene: TRBD1
J gene: TRBJ1-5
CDR3 DNA: TGTGCCAGCAGCGTAGTTAGGCAGGGGGCAAGGCCCCAGCATTTT
CDR3 protein: CASSVVRQGARPQHF

V gene: TRBV7-3
clone size: few
CDR3 length: 21
D gene: TRBD2
J gene: TRBJ2-1
CDR3 DNA: TGTGCCAGCAGCCTACGGGGTGGGCTAGCGGGAGGCCTCCGATTCTACAATGAGCAGTTCTTC
CDR3 protein: CASSLRGGLAGGLRFYNEQFF

V gene: TRBV13
clone size: NA
CDR3 length: 17
D gene: TRBD1
J gene: TRBJ2-3
CDR3 DNA: TGTGCCAGCAGCTCCACGACCGGGACAGGGAGGGCAGATACGCAGTATTTT
CDR3 protein: CASSSTTGTGRADTQYF

V gene: TRBV5-6
clone size: few
CDR3 length: 13
D gene: NA
J gene: TRBJ1-2
CDR3 DNA: TGTGCCAGCAGCCCCGAACCCCACTATGGCTACACCTTC
CDR3 protein: CASSPEPHYGYTF

V gene: TRBV18
clone size: NA
CDR3 length: 20
D gene: TRBD2
J gene: TRBJ2-1
CDR3 DNA: TGTGCCAGCTCACGCCACCGTGTGGCGGGGAATTTAGCGGGAGGGGTTGAGCAGTTCTTC
CDR3 protein: CASSRHRVAGNLAGGVEQFF

V gene: TRBV7-2
clone size: NA
CDR3 length: 15
D gene: TRBD2
J gene: TRBJ2-2
CDR3 DNA: TGTGCCAGCGAAAGACTAGCGGCGAACACCGGGGAGCTGTTTTTT
CDR3 protein: CASERLAANTGELFF

V gene: TRBV7-2
clone size: NA
CDR3 length: 15
D gene: TRBD1
J gene: TRBJ1-5
CDR3 DNA: TGTGCCAGCAGCAGAAGACAGGGTGGCGATCAGCCCCAGCATTTT
CDR3 protein: CASSRRQGGDQPQHF

V gene: TRBV10-2
clone size: NA
CDR3 length: 14
D gene: TRBD1
J gene: TRBJ1-1
CDR3 DNA: TGCGCCAGCAGCGGACAGGGTTTGAGCACTGAAGCTTTCTTT
CDR3 protein: CASSGQGLSTEAFF

V gene: TRBV6-4
clone size: NA
CDR3 length: 15
D gene: TRBD1
J gene: TRBJ1-2
CDR3 DNA: TGTGCCACCAGGGTTGACAGGGGAAGTTACTATGGCTACACCTTC
CDR3 protein: CATRVDRGSYYGYTF

V gene: TRBV6-5
clone size: NA
CDR3 length: 15
D gene: TRBD1
J gene: TRBJ1-3
CDR3 DNA: TGTGCCAGCAGTTTAAGACAGGGGCTCGGAAACACCATATATTTT
CDR3 protein: CASSLRQGLGNTIYF

V gene: TRBV2
clone size: NA
CDR3 length: 14
D gene: TRBD1
J gene: TRBJ2-7
CDR3 DNA: TGTGCCAGCAGGGACAGGCCGGGCCCCTACGAGCAGTACTTC
CDR3 protein: CASRDRPGPYEQYF

V gene: TRBV15
clone size: once
CDR3 length: 13
D gene: NA
J gene: TRBJ1-2
CDR3 DNA: TGTGCCACCAGCAGAATCCTGACAGGCGGCTACACCTTC
CDR3 protein: CATSRILTGGYTF

V gene: TRBV27
clone size: once
CDR3 length: 10
D gene: NA
J gene: TRBJ2-1
CDR3 DNA: TGTGCCAGCAGTTTTAGGGAGCAGTTCTTC
CDR3 protein: CASSFREQFF